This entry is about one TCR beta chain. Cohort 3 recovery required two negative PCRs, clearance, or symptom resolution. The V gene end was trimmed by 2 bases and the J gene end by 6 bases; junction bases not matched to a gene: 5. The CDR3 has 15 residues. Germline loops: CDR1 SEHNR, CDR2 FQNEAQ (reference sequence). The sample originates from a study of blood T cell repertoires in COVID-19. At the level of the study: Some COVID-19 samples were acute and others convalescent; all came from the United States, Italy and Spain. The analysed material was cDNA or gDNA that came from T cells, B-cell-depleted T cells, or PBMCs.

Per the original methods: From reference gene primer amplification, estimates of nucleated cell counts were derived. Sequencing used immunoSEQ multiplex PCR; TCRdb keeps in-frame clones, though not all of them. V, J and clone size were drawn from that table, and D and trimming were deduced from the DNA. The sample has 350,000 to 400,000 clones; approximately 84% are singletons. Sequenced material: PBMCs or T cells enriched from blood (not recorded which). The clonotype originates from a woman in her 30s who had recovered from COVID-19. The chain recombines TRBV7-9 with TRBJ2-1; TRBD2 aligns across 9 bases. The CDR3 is CASSLPGTSRNEQFF. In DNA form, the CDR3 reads TGTGCCAGCAGCTTACCAGGGACTAGCCGCAATGAGCAGTTCTTC.